This T cell receptor beta chain was observed in a study of T cells in Graves' hyperthyroidism and ophthalmopathy. Study findings and constraints: Ophthalmopathy, which appeared later, was predicted by the model a median around 6.9 months before onset. Patients with ophthalmopathy were separated from those with stable hyperthyroidism by a 13 V-J model.

This clonotype was seen only a few times. What it recognizes is unknown. Amplified regions were TCR beta CDR3 sequences from RNA transcripts. When the TCR CDR3 underwent first-round RT-PCR, the HTBI primer set was used. Each CDR3 protein gets one entry after TCRdb re-called the multiplex PCR reads with MiXCR. The sample contains some 500,000 distinct CDR3 sequences, under 15% of which appear only once. The CDR3 consists of 13 residues. The V gene lost 4 bases and the J gene lost 1 base, with 7 bases spanning the gap. Germline CDR1 LNHDA, CDR2 SQIVND (reference sequence). About 9.4 ml fresh peripheral blood yielded the PBMCs.

The sample was blood. The chain carries TRBV19 and TRBJ1-1; no clear D gene. The receptor was derived from a woman aged 18-29 years with Graves' hyperthyroidism. The CDR3 is CASSTRANTEAFF. Written as DNA, the CDR3 is TGTGCCAGTAGTACCCGGGCGAACACTGAAGCTTTCTTT.